Listed here are 21 T cell receptor beta chains from one sample, sequenced in a study of blood T cell repertoires in COVID-19 (dated by TCRdb to about 2020). The library relied on the immunoSEQ multiplex PCR assay. TCRdb retrieved this table from immuneACCESS and kept in-frame rearrangements only. Not all clones are present; in checked studies, unresolved V genes account for under half, and no reason is known for the remainder. Across this sample there are roughly 130,000 clones, with roughly 90% seen only once. Over 3.5% of the sample is taken by the ten largest. The sequenced sample was peripheral blood. All receptors derive from a man between 45 and 60 years old with active COVID-19.

The chain is built from TRBV18 and TRBJ2-5; a possible D gene is TRBD1 (5 bases). The CDR3 is 13 amino acids. Germline CDR1 is KGHSH and CDR2 is LQKENI. V lost 4 bases and J lost 1, with 7 bases in between. CDR3: CASSRDSQETQYF. As DNA, the CDR3 is TGTGCCAGCTCACGTGACAGCCAAGAGACCCAGTACTTC.

This clone was detected once. The rearrangement uses TRBV20-1 and TRBJ2-1; a weak D match, TRBD1 (6 bases). The CDR3 is 16 residues long. V was clipped by 3 bases and J by 3 bases, with 18 bases between them. Germline V gene sequence: CDR1 DFQATT, CDR2 SNEGSKA (reference sequence). CDR3 nucleotides: TGCAGTGCTAGTCCCGACAGGAGAATTATCTACAATGAGCAGTTCTTC. Protein: CSASPDRRIIYNEQFF.

As for this clone: Other nucleotide sequences in the sample specify the same CDR3. The J gene is TRBJ1-1, the V gene TRBV3-1 (or the pseudogene TRBV3-2); D unclear. The CDR3 runs to 13 residues. Germline V gives CDR1 LGHDT, CDR2 YNNKEL (reference sequence). Trimming cost V 1 base and J 1 base, with 4 bases left between them. The chain's CDR3 is CASSQGGNTEAFF. CDR3 DNA: TGTGCCAGCAGCCAAGGAGGGAACACTGAAGCTTTCTTT.

The J gene is TRBJ2-2, the V gene TRBV15; unclear D gene. CDR3 length equals 14 residues. Trimming left V 4 bases short and J 3 bases short, with 9 bases between. Germline CDR1 and CDR2: LNHNV and YYDKDF (reference sequence). Written as DNA, the CDR3 is TGTGCCACCAGCAACAGACGGTACACCGGGGAGCTGTTTTTT. Amino acids: CATSNRRYTGELFF.

To note about this clone: At the DNA level, this CDR3 is encoded by other sequences in the same sample as well. The CDR3 DNA is TGTGCCAGCAGCGTTGGGACAGTCCAAGAGACCCAGTACTTC. Its translation: CASSVGTVQETQYF. This chain uses TRBV9 with TRBJ2-5; 7 bases map to TRBD1. J was trimmed by 1 base and V by 2 bases; bases with no gene match: 2. The CDR3 covers 14 residues. Germline V gene sequence: CDR1 SGDLS, CDR2 YYNGEE.

This clone was recorded once. The chain joins TRBV6-5 to TRBJ1-3, with D possibly matching TRBD1 (6 bases). Germline V gene data show CDR1 as MNHEY and CDR2 as SVGAGI. This CDR3 region has 14 residues. V was pared by 6 bases and J by 4 bases, with 13 bases between. CDR3 protein: CASRSPGQGNTIYF. CDR3 DNA: TGTGCCAGCAGATCCCCGGGACAAGGAAACACCATATATTTT.

The rearrangement links TRBV23-1 to TRBJ2-7; D is undetermined. TRBV23-1 counts as an open reading frame of uncertain function. The CDR3 runs to 13 residues. V lost 4 bases to trimming and J lost 0 bases, with 7 bases between them. CDR3 in DNA: TGCGCCAGCAGTCTCAATAGCTCCTACGAGCAGTACGTC. This codes for CASSLNSSYEQYV.

This clone was seen a single time. The rearrangement uses TRBV19 and TRBJ2-4, with a possible D match to TRBD1 (6 bases). The CDR3 contains 16 residues. Trimming took off 4 bases at V and 0 bases at J, with 13 bases between the two ends. Germline CDR1 reads LNHDA; CDR2 reads SQIVND (reference sequence). CDR3 region: CASSTTGRGAKNIQYF. The CDR3 coding sequence is TGTGCCAGTAGTACGACAGGTCGGGGAGCCAAAAACATTCAGTACTTC.

The rearrangement uses TRBV19 and TRBJ1-6; 7 nucleotides agree with TRBD1. CDR3 length: 16 amino acids. V was pared by 5 bases and J by 10 bases, with 14 bases of the junction left unmatched. Germline V CDR1 and CDR2: LNHDA, SQIVND (reference sequence). The CDR3 loop reads CASSDAGTGEYSPLHF. CDR3 coding DNA: TGTGCCAGTAGTGATGCGGGAACAGGGGAGTACTCACCCCTCCACTTT.

The rearrangement joins TRBV5-4 to TRBJ2-2; 12 bases are shared with TRBD2. This CDR3 is 16 amino acids long. V gave up 4 bases and J gave up 7 bases; unmatched junction bases: 8. Per germline, CDR1 SGHNT and CDR2 YYREEE (reference sequence). The CDR3 region is CASSPPLAGGVGELFF. Here the CDR3 DNA reads TGTGCCAGCAGCCCCCCGCTAGCGGGAGGGGTCGGGGAGCTGTTTTTT.

This rearrangement joins TRBV18 to TRBJ2-2; maybe TRBD2 (5 bases). V lost 3 bases and J lost 4, with 24 bases in between. Germline CDR1 is KGHSH and CDR2 is LQKENI. The CDR3 has 19 amino acids. CDR3 nucleotides: TGTGCCAGCTCACCGGTTCAGTGCGGGCGCGTCGCGGGCACCGGGGAGCTGTTTTTT. Its protein product is CASSPVQCGRVAGTGELFF.

This clone was found a few times. The V and J genes are TRBV5-6 and TRBJ2-7, with TRBD1 identical over 11 bases. The CDR3 totals 15 residues. V shed 4 bases, J shed 7 bases, and the junction held 10 bases outside the gene matches. CDR1 SGHDT and CDR2 YYEEEE come from the germline V gene. The CDR3, as DNA: TGTGCCAGCAGCCATACGGACAGGGGGCAATTAGAGCAGTACGTC. Its translation is CASSHTDRGQLEQYV.

The chain recombines TRBV15 with TRBJ1-3; TRBD1 matches at 7 bases. Per the germline V gene, CDR1 is LNHNV and CDR2 is YYDKDF (reference sequence). Trimming cost V 0 bases and J 6 bases; bases outside gene matches: 5. The CDR3 extends over 15 amino acids. In DNA form, the CDR3 reads TGTGCCACCAGCAGAGATTTTACAGGGGTAAACACCATATATTTT. Its translation is CATSRDFTGVNTIYF. The whole variable domain, remainder taken from reference TRBV15 and TRBJ1-3, is DAMVIQNPRYQVTQFGKPVTLSCSQTLNHNVMYWYQQKSSQAPKLLFHYYDKDFNNEADTPDNFQSRRPNTSFCFLDIRSPGLGDTAMYLCATSRDFTGVNTIYFGEGSWLTVV.

The genes are TRBV7-2 and TRBJ2-5; 7 nucleotides align to TRBD2. This CDR3 has 14 residues. V shed 8 bases, J shed 2 bases, and the junction held 8 bases outside the gene matches. Germline values: CDR1 SGHTA, CDR2 FQGNSA. The CDR3 spells CASSLAHTQETQYF. The CDR3 nucleotides read TGTGCCAGCTCACTAGCGCATACTCAAGAGACCCAGTACTTC.

The chain links TRBV7-2 to TRBJ1-1; D might be TRBD1 (6 bases). The CDR3 spans 13 residues. Trimming shortened V by 5 bases and J by 12 bases, and 19 bases separated the two germline ends. From germline, CDR1 is SGHTA and CDR2 FQGNSA. The CDR3 protein is CASSPYRASGTFF. The CDR3 DNA reads TGTGCCAGCAGCCCGTACAGGGCTTCTGGGACTTTCTTT.

The chain uses TRBV7-2 and TRBJ2-7; unclear D gene. The length of the CDR3 is 9 residues. Trimming shortened V by 8 bases and J by 3 bases, and 2 bases separated the two germline ends. Germline CDR1 reads SGHTA; CDR2 reads FQGNSA. The CDR3 DNA reads as TGTGCCAGCCGCTACGAGCAGTACGTC. It encodes CASRYEQYV.

The chain joins TRBV7-8 to TRBJ1-2; 10 bases align to TRBD1. CDR1 SGHVS and CDR2 FQNEAQ come from the germline V gene. Trimming took 5 bases from V and 5 from J; bases not matched to a gene: 5. The CDR3 extends over 14 amino acids. In DNA form, the CDR3 reads TGTGCCAGCAGCCCCGGGACAGGGGAGTATGGCTACACCTTC. It codes for CASSPGTGEYGYTF.

The rearrangement joins TRBV19 to TRBJ2-3; TRBD1 is a possible D gene (6 bases). Germline V gene sequence: CDR1 LNHDA, CDR2 SQIVND (reference sequence). The V and J ends lost 4 bases and 0 bases respectively, with 11 bases between them. The CDR3 consists of 15 residues. The CDR3 spells CASSTGTTSTDTQYF. The CDR3 nucleotides read TGTGCCAGTAGTACCGGGACAACCAGCACAGATACGCAGTATTTT.

This chain links TRBV11-2 with TRBJ2-1, with 11 positions matching TRBD1. CDR1 SGHAT and CDR2 FQNNGV come from the germline V gene. Losses at the gene ends were 5 bases for V and 6 bases for J; bases not matched to a gene: 3. The CDR3 runs to 14 residues. CDR3 region: CASSAGTGGNEQFF. The CDR3 DNA reads as TGTGCCAGCAGCGCCGGGACAGGGGGCAATGAGCAGTTCTTC.

CDR3 DNA sequence: TGTGCCAGCAGTTTCGCGCGGGGAGAGACCCAGTACTTC. As protein: CASSFARGETQYF. The chain joins TRBV12-3 or TRBV12-4 to TRBJ2-5, with TRBD2 as a possible D gene (6 bases). This CDR3 comprises 13 residues. Trimming took 3 bases from V and 4 from J, leaving 9 bases between them.

This chain joins TRBV10-3 and TRBJ1-2, with a tentative D call TRBD1 (5 bases). The CDR3 consists of 14 residues. V shed 3 bases and J shed 2 bases, with 10 bases lying between them. Per germline, CDR1 ENHRY and CDR2 SYGVKD. CDR3: CAISEAGLNYGYTF. CDR3 nucleotide sequence: TGTGCCATCAGTGAAGCAGGGCTAAACTATGGCTACACCTTC.